The source of this TCR beta chain is a study of cytomegalovirus exposure and HLA in healthy donors. Study as a whole: A subsequent analysis reported that the roughly 130 validation repertoires were produced on the same platform that had also been used for the roughly 670 first-cohort repertoires. The study's findings and limits: In the 120 or so validation repertoires, just under 95% of cluster scores exceeded 0, per a later analysis. Cytomegalovirus status, reportedly, was diagnosed with high specificity and sensitivity by the classifier.

Looked up from germline, CDR1 is MNHEY and CDR2 is SVGAGI. The V end lost 8 bases, the J end lost 0 bases, and 11 bases lay between the germline ends. The length of the CDR3 is 13 residues. Notes on this clone: Its antigen remains unknown.

Profiling relied on immunoSEQ multiplex PCR, and the TCRdb table lists in-frame clones only, not all of them. The table lists around 200,000 clones, roughly 88% of them singletons. V is TRBV6-5 and J is TRBJ2-7; tentative D call: TRBD1 (5 bases). Sequenced material: PBMCs. This clonotype originated in a woman under 30 in good health and CMV-seronegative. The CDR3 DNA reads TGTGCCAGCCGGCGGCAGGGCTCCTACGAGCAGTACTTC. It encodes CASRRQGSYEQYF.